This T cell receptor beta chain was sequenced in a study of CD8+ T cells in alopecia areata. Overall study results and limits: Possibly as an HLA-related effect, TCR sharing across patients appeared less clear than in mice. Higher clonality than in normal scalp was seen in lesional scalp, especially alopecia totalis/universalis.

Concerning this clone: Its antigen is unidentified.

Peripheral blood samples and lesional scalp punch biopsies were obtained from alopecia areata patients. The sorting of PBMCs gave CD4+ and CD8+ T cells. Extraction of RNA preceded its reverse transcription into cDNA, which served as the sequencing template. Some clones are missing from TCRdb's copy, which holds only in-frame ones; the method was immunoSEQ multiplex PCR. The data hold roughly 180,000 clones, with almost 65% observed a single time. This TCR was sampled from a human donor with alopecia areata. This material consisted of CD4+ T cells sorted from blood, taken at week 0.

The CDR3 coding sequence is TGTGCCAGCAGCCAAGTTCTGGGGGGCGCGGGAGGCTACACCTTC. Translated: CASSQVLGGAGGYTF. V is TRBV14 and J is TRBJ1-2; D is perhaps TRBD1 (6 bases). The CDR3 loop spans 15 amino acids. Germline assignment: CDR1 SGHDN and CDR2 FVKESK. V dropped 1 base and J dropped 8 bases, with 17 bases sitting between them.